This record concerns one TCR beta chain sequence. The entry originates in a study of blood T cell repertoires in COVID-19. Clones were sequenced by immunoSEQ multiplex PCR, and TCRdb holds only the in-frame ones, with some missing. Here the sample spans hundreds of thousands of clones, about 88% being singletons. Participants were aged about 18 to 100 years from approximately 24 US areas. The TCR was taken from an older woman in a cohort exposed to, infected with or recovered from COVID-19 (not recorded which). Sequencing used PBMCs or T cells enriched from blood (not recorded which).

CDR3 bases: TGTGCCAGCAGCTCACCTTTAGGGACAGTGAACAATGAGCAGTTCTTC. Amino acid sequence: CASSSPLGTVNNEQFF. J is TRBJ2-1 and V is TRBV7-9, with 7 positions matching TRBD1. This CDR3 is 16 amino acids long. Germline V CDR1 and CDR2: SEHNR, FQNEAQ (reference sequence). Trimming removed 4 bases from V and 5 bases from J; junction bases left unmatched: 11.